This T cell receptor (beta chain) was observed in a study of Graves' ophthalmopathy and Graves' hyperthyroidism. Looking at the study overall: There was a collection of peripheral blood at initial diagnosis, before any treatment.

V was shortened by 2 bases and J by 7 bases, with 5 bases between the two germline ends. The CDR3 is made up of 12 amino acids. The germline V gene has CDR1 MNHEY and CDR2 SVGAGI. Uncontrolled infections, other autoimmune diseases, pregnancy or lactation barred patients from enrollment. PBMCs originated in 10 ml of fresh peripheral blood. As the template, RNA transcripts were used to amplify TCR beta CDR3 regions. Second-round multiplex PCR came after first-round RT-PCR with HTBI primers. TCRdb redid the calling of the multiplex PCR reads with MiXCR, one entry per CDR3 protein. The sample shows about 210,000 distinct CDR3 sequences, over 25% of them seen only once. This clonotype came up many times.

The chain links TRBV6-5 to TRBJ2-2; no clear D. The sequenced material came from peripheral blood. The receptor comes from a man in his fifties with Graves' ophthalmopathy. The CDR3 DNA reads as TGTGCCAGCAGTTACGGTTACGGGGAGCTGTTTTTT. This gives the protein CASSYGYGELFF.